The 31 T cell receptor beta chains listed next were all sequenced from one sample in a study of shared clonotypes between healthy human individuals. Measured with immunoSEQ multiplex PCR; TCRdb has only the in-frame clones, and not every one. The sample comprises some 2 million clones, approximately 95% of which are singletons, and roughly 1.1% rests with the top ten. Terminally differentiated effector memory CD45RA+ cells were excluded from the naive CD8 cells, which were CD45RO-negative and positively selected for CCR7. The sample comprised naive CD8+ T cells sorted from blood. The receptors were sampled from a man aged 18 to 35 in good health.

This clone appeared a single time. This chain connects TRBV7-9 to TRBJ2-3, with D unresolved. V shed 5 bases and J shed 6 bases, with 9 bases lying between them. Germline CDR1 is SEHNR and CDR2 is FQNEAQ (reference sequence). The CDR3 runs 12 residues. CDR3 sequence: CASSRLSDTQYF. The CDR3 DNA is TGTGCCAGCAGCCGCCTCAGCGATACGCAGTATTTT.

This chain uses TRBV15 with TRBJ2-7; perhaps D is TRBD1 or TRBD2 (5 bases each). V dropped 5 bases and J dropped 2 bases, with 13 bases sitting between them. This CDR3 spans 14 amino acids. Germline V gene lookup returns CDR1 LNHNV and CDR2 YYDKDF (reference sequence). CDR3: CATSQWDGAYEQYF. The CDR3 DNA follows: TGTGCCACCAGCCAGTGGGACGGCGCCTACGAGCAGTACTTC.

This clone was seen a single time. This chain links TRBV6-1 with TRBJ2-1; 8 bases agree with TRBD2. Germline loops: CDR1 MNHNS, CDR2 SASEGT. Losses at the gene ends were 5 bases for V and 1 base for J; bases not matched to a gene: 1. The CDR3 is 14 amino acids. This CDR3 is CASSPGGSYNEQFF. CDR3 nucleotides: TGTGCCAGCAGTCCGGGGGGGTCCTACAATGAGCAGTTCTTC.

The chain links TRBV21-1 to TRBJ2-2. TRBV21-1 is a pseudogene. This CDR3 has 13 amino acids. Here the CDR3 DNA reads TGTGCCAGCAGCCACCATCCCACCGGGGAGCTGTTTTTT. It codes for CASSHHPTGELFF.

As DNA, the CDR3 is TGTGCCAGCTCCCCGGGGGCTAGCGGGGCCCCAGATACGCAGTATTTT. It yields the protein CASSPGASGAPDTQYF. This chain uses TRBV11-2 with TRBJ2-3; 9 bases line up with TRBD2. The junction had 13 bases not matched to a gene; V was cut back by 8 bases and J by 4 bases. The germline V gene encodes CDR1 SGHAT and CDR2 FQNNGV. The CDR3 runs 16 residues.

The gene calls are TRBV7-9 and TRBJ2-1, with 13 bases matching TRBD2. This CDR3 has 14 residues. V lost 6 bases to trimming and J lost 7 bases; unmatched junction nucleotides: 3. Germline-derived CDR1 and CDR2 are SEHNR and FQNEAQ (reference sequence). The CDR3 reads CASRGLAGSNEQFF. The CDR3 DNA reads TGTGCCAGCAGGGGACTAGCGGGAAGTAATGAGCAGTTCTTC.

This chain joins TRBV15 and TRBJ2-7; 7 bases agree with TRBD1. The V gene's germline CDR1 is LNHNV and CDR2 YYDKDF (reference sequence). J gave up 4 bases and V 0 bases, and 9 bases lay outside the gene matches. The CDR3 is made up of 16 amino acids. The CDR3 here is CATSRESRTGAYEQYF. In DNA, the CDR3 is TGTGCCACCAGCAGAGAAAGTCGGACAGGAGCTTACGAGCAGTACTTC. Together with reference TRBV15 and TRBJ2-7, the CDR3 gives the full variable domain: DAMVIQNPRYQVTQFGKPVTLSCSQTLNHNVMYWYQQKSSQAPKLLFHYYDKDFNNEADTPDNFQSRRPNTSFCFLDIRSPGLGDTAMYLCATSRESRTGAYEQYFGPGTRLTVT.

This clone turned up a few times. At one end the junction does not follow the germline gene, possibly because of a read error. The chain combines TRBV27 with TRBJ1-5, with TRBD1 matching 7 bases. The germline V gene has CDR1 MNHEY and CDR2 SMNVEV (reference sequence). The CDR3 has 15 amino acids. The CDR3 here is CASSPFRDSNRPQHF. The CDR3 DNA is TGTGCCAGCAGCCCATTTCGGGACAGCAATCGGCCCCAGCATTTT.

About this clone: The same CDR3 also results from other DNA sequences found in this sample. The rearrangement joins TRBV20-1 to TRBJ2-7; D possibly matches TRBD1 or TRBD2 (5 bases each). The germline gives CDR1 DFQATT, CDR2 SNEGSKA (reference sequence). V lost 3 bases to trimming and J lost 6 bases, with 9 bases between them. The CDR3 totals 11 residues. The CDR3 nucleotides read TGCAGTGCTAGGGGTGGGGGCGAGCAGTACTTC. Translated: CSARGGGEQYF.

V usage is TRBV2 and J usage is TRBJ2-2; D may be TRBD1 (5 bases). From germline, CDR1 is SNHLY and CDR2 FYNNEI. V shed 3 bases and J shed 0 bases, with 11 bases lying between them. The CDR3 is made up of 16 amino acids. CDR3 sequence reads: CASSDIGHTNTGELFF. In DNA form, the CDR3 reads TGTGCCAGCAGTGATATAGGACACACGAACACCGGGGAGCTGTTTTTT.

A word on this clone: The same CDR3 also results from other DNA sequences found in this sample. The rearrangement uses TRBV6-5 and TRBJ2-7; 7 positions match TRBD1. This CDR3 has 16 residues. J was trimmed by 2 bases and V by 0 bases; bases with no gene match: 7. The germline V gene encodes CDR1 MNHEY and CDR2 SVGAGI. CDR3 amino acids: CASSYSRGQVAYEQYF. The CDR3 bases are TGTGCCAGCAGTTACTCGAGGGGGCAGGTGGCCTACGAGCAGTACTTC.

Points on this clone: In the same sample, other DNA sequences code for this CDR3. The genes are TRBV11-2 and TRBJ2-7; D unresolved. Germline CDR1 is SGHAT and CDR2 is FQNNGV. CDR3 size: 12 residues. V dropped 2 bases and J dropped 3 bases, with 5 bases sitting between them. CDR3 bases: TGTGCCAGCAGCTTAAGTGGCTACGAGCAGTACTTC. As protein: CASSLSGYEQYF.

In its sample, this clone was seen once. The same CDR3 arises from other DNA sequences in this sample as well. The CDR3, as DNA: TGCGCCAGCAGCTTGGGGGGCGGGGCAGATACGCAGTATTTT. This codes for CASSLGGGADTQYF. The chain links TRBV5-1 to TRBJ2-3; the D gene is possibly TRBD2 (6 bases). Trimming removed 0 bases from V and 4 bases from J, with 9 bases in between. CDR3 length: 14 amino acids. CDR1 and CDR2 from the germline V gene are SGHRS and YFSETQ.

This rearrangement joins TRBV5-1 to TRBJ2-7; D might be TRBD2 (6 bases). Germline V gene sequence: CDR1 SGHRS, CDR2 YFSETQ. CDR3 size: 15 residues. Trimming took 4 bases from V and 0 from J, leaving 14 bases between them. Here the CDR3 DNA reads TGCGCCAGCAGCGGGGGAGGACACTACTCCTACGAGCAGTACTTC. It translates to CASSGGGHYSYEQYF.

The chain has TRBV2 and TRBJ2-5; TRBD2 aligns across 13 bases. The CDR3 has 16 residues. The J segment lost 5 bases and the V segment lost 6 bases, leaving 9 bases of the junction unmatched. Germline V gives CDR1 SNHLY, CDR2 FYNNEI. Here the CDR3 DNA reads TGTGCCAGCAGAGCCCCCGGGACTAGCGGGGTTGAGACCCAGTACTTC. It translates to CASRAPGTSGVETQYF.

For the CDR3, the DNA is TGCGCCAGCGGAAGGACGGTTTCCTACGAGCAGTACTTC. It is translated as CASGRTVSYEQYF. V is TRBV4-1 and J is TRBJ2-7; D is unclear. The germline V and J ends were trimmed by 8 bases and 1 base, with 12 bases remaining between them. CDR1 and CDR2 (germline): MGHRA, YSYEKL. This CDR3 has 13 amino acids.

The J gene is TRBJ2-1, the V gene TRBV9; TRBD1 aligns across 7 bases. From germline, CDR1 is SGDLS and CDR2 YYNGEE. The junction had 11 bases not matched to a gene; V was cut back by 0 bases and J by 2 bases. There are 18 residues in the CDR3. In nucleotides, the CDR3 is TGTGCCAGCAGCGTAGGGCAGGGGGACACAGGACCCTACAATGAGCAGTTCTTC. Amino acids: CASSVGQGDTGPYNEQFF.

The rearrangement joins TRBV19 to TRBJ2-7; 9 positions agree with TRBD1. The CDR3 covers 15 residues. The J segment lost 0 bases and the V segment lost 5 bases, leaving 5 bases of the junction unmatched. Germline CDR1 LNHDA, CDR2 SQIVND (reference sequence). The DNA of the CDR3 is TGTGCCAGTAGTTTGGGACAGGGACTCTCCTACGAGCAGTACTTC. Translated, it gives CASSLGQGLSYEQYF.

This chain links TRBV19 with TRBJ1-2; weak D call: TRBD1 (5 bases). The CDR3 is 13 residues long. CDR1 and CDR2 from the germline V gene are LNHDA and SQIVND (reference sequence). Trimming took 10 bases from V and 0 from J, leaving 12 bases between them. The CDR3 bases are TGTGCCACCGGGGACTCTCCTAACTATGGCTACACCTTC. It encodes CATGDSPNYGYTF.

The genes are TRBV5-1 and TRBJ2-7; 7 positions match TRBD2. The CDR3 spans 13 residues. The trim removed 6 bases at V and 3 bases at J, leaving 6 bases unmatched. The V gene's germline CDR1 is SGHRS and CDR2 YFSETQ. This CDR3 is CASKGGSNYEQYF. The CDR3, as DNA: TGCGCCAGCAAGGGAGGGTCCAACTACGAGCAGTACTTC.

V usage is TRBV6-5 and J usage is TRBJ1-1; D call uncertain. V lost 2 bases, J lost 7 bases, and 8 bases lay in between. In germline, CDR1 is MNHEY, CDR2 SVGAGI. This CDR3 is built from 12 residues. The CDR3 bases are TGTGCCAGCAGTTACCGGGGAGGTGAAGCTTTCTTT. Translating gives CASSYRGGEAFF.

The chain is built from TRBV5-6 and TRBJ2-5, with 10 bases that match TRBD1. Germline values: CDR1 SGHDT, CDR2 YYEEEE. The CDR3 is made up of 14 amino acids. V dropped 6 bases and J dropped 6; count of bases not matched to a gene: 8. The CDR3 DNA follows: TGTGCCAGCACCATCGGACAGGGGGGAAAGACCCAGTACTTC. This encodes CASTIGQGGKTQYF. The variable domain in full, completed from reference TRBV5-6 and TRBJ2-5, reads DAGVTQSPTHLIKTRGQQVTLRCSPKSGHDTVSWYQQALGQGPQFIFQYYEEEERQRGNFPDRFSGHQFPNYSSELNVNALLLGDSALYLCASTIGQGGKTQYFGPGTRLLVL.

CDR3 coding DNA: TGTGCCAGCAGTTTAGGTCAGGGGACCTACCAGCCCCAGCATTTT. Amino acids: CASSLGQGTYQPQHF. The chain joins TRBV27 to TRBJ1-5; D is possibly TRBD1 (6 bases). The CDR3 consists of 15 residues. Germline V gene sequence: CDR1 MNHEY, CDR2 SMNVEV (reference sequence). Deletions cut 2 bases from V and 7 bases from J, with 15 bases between.

V gene TRBV9 combines with J gene TRBJ2-7, with TRBD2 identical over 11 bases. Germline V lookup: CDR1 SGDLS, CDR2 YYNGEE. This CDR3 comprises 17 residues. Trimming took 3 bases from V and 5 from J; bases not matched to a gene: 13. The CDR3 here is CASSADPSGGSTHEQYF. CDR3 sequence (DNA): TGTGCCAGCAGCGCCGACCCTAGCGGGGGGTCTACCCACGAGCAGTACTTC.

J is TRBJ2-3 and V is TRBV6-1; 12 bases match TRBD2. The ends lost 4 bases at V and 6 bases at J; junction bases unmatched: 5. The CDR3 is 15 residues long. The germline V gene has CDR1 MNHNS and CDR2 SASEGT. The CDR3 loop is CASSVLAGGSDTQYF. The CDR3 coding sequence is TGTGCCAGCAGTGTCCTAGCGGGAGGGTCTGATACGCAGTATTTT.

V and J are TRBV5-5 and TRBJ2-2; D is perhaps TRBD1 or TRBD2 (5 bases each). In germline, CDR1 is SGHKS, CDR2 YYEKEE (reference sequence). With 3 bases removed from V and 3 bases from J, the gap between germline ends came to 21 bases. This CDR3 contains 18 residues. The DNA for the CDR3 is TGTGCCAGCAGCTCGCGGACTTCAGGGAGAATGGACACCGGGGAGCTGTTTTTT. This translates into CASSSRTSGRMDTGELFF.

V is TRBV10-2 and J is TRBJ2-2; TRBD2 matches 7 bases. The germline V gene encodes CDR1 WSHSY and CDR2 SAAADI. This CDR3 comprises 15 residues. With 6 bases clipped from V and 7 bases from J, the junction kept 11 bases outside the gene matches. The DNA for the CDR3 is TGCGCCAGCAGCCTAACTAGCGCTAGCAACGGGGAGCTGTTTTTT. Protein: CASSLTSASNGELFF.

The V and J genes are TRBV7-9 and TRBJ2-7; D is unresolved. CDR1 and CDR2 from the germline V gene are SEHNR and FQNEAQ (reference sequence). V lost 3 bases to trimming and J lost 2 bases, with 11 bases between them. The CDR3 is 14 residues long. The CDR3: CASSLGSTPYEQYF. The CDR3 nucleotides are TGTGCCAGCAGCTTGGGCAGTACCCCCTACGAGCAGTACTTC.

The chain joins TRBV7-9 to TRBJ2-1; D gene ambiguous. The length of the CDR3 is 13 residues. Germline V gene lookup returns CDR1 SEHNR and CDR2 FQNEAQ (reference sequence). V lost 7 bases and J 6 bases, leaving 13 bases between the germline ends. CDR3 bases: TGTGCCAGCACCCTTATGGGTGGCAATGAGCAGTTCTTC. Amino acids: CASTLMGGNEQFF.

This rearrangement joins TRBV7-9 to TRBJ1-1; the D is unclear. V lost 5 bases, J lost 1 base, and 14 bases lay in between. The CDR3 extends over 15 amino acids. Looked up from germline, CDR1 is SEHNR and CDR2 is FQNEAQ (reference sequence). The CDR3 coding sequence is TGTGCCAGCAGCGGGTGGGAGGAGAAGAACACTGAAGCTTTCTTT. It specifies CASSGWEEKNTEAFF.

The V call is TRBV5-4, the J call TRBJ2-3; D tentatively fits TRBD1 or TRBD2 (5 bases each). Trimming removed 0 bases at V and 0 bases at J, with 8 bases between. This CDR3 is 15 amino acids long. Germline V gene data show CDR1 as SGHNT and CDR2 as YYREEE (reference sequence). For the CDR3, the DNA is TGTGCCAGCAGCTTGGTTTGGGGGAGCACAGATACGCAGTATTTT. Protein sequence: CASSLVWGSTDTQYF.